This T cell receptor beta chain was found in a study of T cells in Graves' hyperthyroidism and ophthalmopathy. Study-level background: Peripheral blood sampling occurred at initial diagnosis, before any treatment. Whole-study findings and limits: Ophthalmopathy prediction by the model preceded onset by a median about 6.3 months.

RNA transcripts yielded amplified TCR beta CDR3 regions. The HTBI primer set was used in a first-round RT-PCR of the TCR CDR3. TCRdb reprocessed the multiplex PCR reads with MiXCR, giving one entry per CDR3 protein. The sample shows approximately 330,000 distinct CDR3 sequences, roughly 15% of them seen only once. The CDR3 has 15 residues. Trimming stripped 3 bases from V and 3 bases from J, with 12 bases between. Per germline, CDR1 MDHEN and CDR2 SYDVKM. The table lists this clonotype with many counts. Its antigen is undetermined. The study excluded patients with uncontrolled infection, other autoimmune disease, pregnancy or lactation. Based on clinical symptoms, serum thyroxine and TRAb, thyroid ultrasound and orbital computed tomography, diagnoses were reached.

This sequence was found in a woman aged 40-49 years with Graves' ophthalmopathy. Source material: blood. The rearrangement links TRBV28 to TRBJ2-1, with D possibly being TRBD2 (6 bases). DNA of the CDR3: TGTGCCAGCAGTTTTCTTCGGGAGCTCTACAATGAGCAGTTCTTC. Translated: CASSFLRELYNEQFF.